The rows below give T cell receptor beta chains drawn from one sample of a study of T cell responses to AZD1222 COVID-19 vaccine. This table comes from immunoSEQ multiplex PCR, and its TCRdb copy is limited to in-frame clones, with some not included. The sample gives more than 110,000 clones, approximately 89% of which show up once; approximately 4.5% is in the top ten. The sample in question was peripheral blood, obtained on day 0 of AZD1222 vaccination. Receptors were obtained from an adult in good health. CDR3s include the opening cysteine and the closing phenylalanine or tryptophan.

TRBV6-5 CATVPRGDPEPQHF
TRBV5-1 CASSLVATNTGELFF
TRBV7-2 CASSLQETQYF
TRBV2 CASSDLRDSPLHF
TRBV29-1 CSDFPGPRGGYTF
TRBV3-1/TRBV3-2 CASSQDWSGGRINEQFF
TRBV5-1 CASSRLEHLYGYTF
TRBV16 CASSPWRGSARYEQYF
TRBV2 CASSVWGQGYEQYF
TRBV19 CASSSLDRRGNQPQHF
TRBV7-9 CASSLFGGVNLEGDIQYF
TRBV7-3 CASSLYGDTQYF
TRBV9 CASSPSGGSNTGELFF
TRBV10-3 CAISEKVAFF
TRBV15 CATSRDRGQPQHF
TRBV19 CATCTRDTDTQYF
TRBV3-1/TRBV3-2 CASSQDIWRAFLGELFF
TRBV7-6 CASSLASLGGQETQYF
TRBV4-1 CASSQGQGAWQPQHF
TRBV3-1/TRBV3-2 CASSQAGGGSPYGYTF
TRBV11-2 CASSSPWGGTGNTEAFF
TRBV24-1 CATSEGSGQAYNEQFF
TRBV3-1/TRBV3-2 CASSPAGTSGLLSDTDTQYF
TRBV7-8 CASSLNARYNSPLHF
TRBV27 CASSLMWGQGVSQPQHF
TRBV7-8 CASSLARDEQFF
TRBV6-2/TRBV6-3 CASSYPTSGGPSYNEQFF